This passage covers 21 T cell receptor beta chains from one sample sequenced in a study of technical replicates of blood from several donors. Clones were sequenced by immunoSEQ multiplex PCR, and TCRdb holds only the in-frame ones, with some missing. The table records more than 90,000 clones, approximately 94% of them present only once. Sequenced material: T cells isolated from PBMCs. Receptors originate from a human donor in good health.

The chain has TRBV12-1 and TRBJ2-3; the D call of TRBD2 is as the table states it, not checked on the DNA. TRBV12-1 is termed a pseudogene. The CDR3 extends over 20 amino acids. The CDR3 region is CASSTRRPGARTSSPDTQYF. The DNA of the CDR3 is TGTGCCAGCAGCACACGAAGGCCGGGGGCCCGGACTAGCAGCCCAGATACGCAGTATTTT.

The CDR3 sequence: CASSLGNLAGVNEQFF. CDR3 in DNA: TGTGCCAGCAGCTTAGGGAACCTAGCGGGGGTGAATGAGCAGTTCTTC. V usage is TRBV11-2 and J usage is TRBJ2-1, with 10 bases matching TRBD2. The CDR3 covers 16 residues. V lost 1 base to trimming and J lost 7 bases; unmatched junction nucleotides: 7. Germline V lookup: CDR1 SGHAT, CDR2 FQNNGV.

Only one count was recorded for this clone. The rearrangement links TRBV19 to TRBJ1-2, with D possibly matching TRBD1 (6 bases). Between the trimmed V and J ends, which lost 0 bases and 4 bases, there was a span of 12 bases. The V gene's germline CDR1 is LNHDA and CDR2 SQIVND (reference sequence). The CDR3 contains 15 residues. CDR3 nucleotides: TGTGCCAGTAGTATAGATCATGAGACAGGCTATGGCTACACCTTC. Protein sequence: CASSIDHETGYGYTF.

J is TRBJ2-7 and V is TRBV9, with 14 bases aligning to TRBD2. Looked up from germline, CDR1 is SGDLS and CDR2 is YYNGEE. This CDR3 is built from 16 residues. The ends lost 1 base at V and 5 bases at J; junction bases unmatched: 5. The CDR3 loop reads CASSVTGLAGAHEQYF. The CDR3 nucleotides read TGTGCCAGCAGCGTAACGGGACTAGCGGGAGCCCACGAGCAGTACTTC.

The chain couples TRBV11-2 to TRBJ1-5; 7 bases match TRBD1. The V gene's germline CDR1 is SGHAT and CDR2 FQNNGV. Trimming removed 3 bases from V and 1 base from J; junction bases left unmatched: 3. The CDR3 covers 15 residues. This CDR3 is CASSLTGFSNQPQHF. The CDR3 DNA is TGTGCCAGCAGCTTGACAGGGTTCAGCAATCAGCCCCAGCATTTT.

This chain connects TRBV28 to TRBJ2-7; 12 bases align to TRBD2. Unmatched junction bases numbered 4, after V lost 4 bases and J lost 0 bases. Looked up from germline, CDR1 is MDHEN and CDR2 is SYDVKM. The CDR3 runs to 16 residues. In DNA, the CDR3 is TGTGCCAGCAGTTCCTGGACTAGCGGGGTCTCCTACGAGCAGTACTTC. Translating it yields CASSSWTSGVSYEQYF.

In this sample, this clone turned up once. This sequence joins TRBV2 and TRBJ1-1, with a possible D match to TRBD1 (5 bases). The germline V gene encodes CDR1 SNHLY and CDR2 FYNNEI. V gave up 6 bases and J gave up 2 bases, with 10 bases separating them. The CDR3 contains 13 residues. CDR3 sequence reads: CASRPDRNTEAFF. DNA for the CDR3: TGTGCCAGCAGACCAGACAGAAACACTGAAGCTTTCTTT.

The chain carries TRBV28 and TRBJ2-7; 9 bases line up with TRBD1. After removal of 6 bases from V and 3 bases from J, the junction contained 6 bases not matched to a gene. Per germline, CDR1 MDHEN and CDR2 SYDVKM. The CDR3 has 14 residues. This chain's CDR3 is CASRLQGAIYEQYF. The CDR3 nucleotides read TGTGCCAGCAGACTACAGGGGGCTATCTACGAGCAGTACTTC. The variable domain in full, completed from reference TRBV28 and TRBJ2-7, reads DVKVTQSSRYLVKRTGEKVFLECVQDMDHENMFWYRQDPGLGLRLIYFSYDVKMKEKGDIPEGYSVSREKKERFSLILESASTNQTSMYLCASRLQGAIYEQYFGPGTRLTVT.

V gene TRBV5-1 combines with J gene TRBJ2-1; 8 bases agree with TRBD2. Germline V gives CDR1 SGHRS, CDR2 YFSETQ. The CDR3 contains 15 residues. Germline trimming cut 3 bases from V and 7 bases from J; bases unmatched to any gene: 9. The CDR3 sequence is CASSSGTSRYNEQFF. The CDR3, as DNA: TGCGCCAGCAGCTCTGGGACTAGTAGATATAATGAGCAGTTCTTC.

The chain is built from TRBV10-1 and TRBJ2-2; 8 bases align to TRBD1. The CDR3 has 15 amino acids. The J segment lost 0 bases and the V segment lost 9 bases, leaving 6 bases of the junction unmatched. Germline CDR1 is WNHNN and CDR2 is SYGVQD (reference sequence). The CDR3 coding sequence is TGCGCCAGGAGAAGGGACAGGCCGAACACCGGGGAGCTGTTTTTT. This gives the protein CARRRDRPNTGELFF.

The V and J genes are TRBV4-1 and TRBJ2-7; 9 bases fit TRBD2. V shed 1 base, J shed 3 bases, and the junction held 1 base outside the gene matches. CDR1 MGHRA and CDR2 YSYEKL come from the germline V gene. There are 14 residues in the CDR3. The CDR3 here is CASSQVTSGYEQYF. CDR3 coding DNA: TGCGCCAGCAGCCAAGTGACTAGCGGCTACGAGCAGTACTTC.

J is TRBJ2-1 and V is TRBV12-5, with TRBD2 matching over 15 bases. The CDR3 has 20 residues. Trimming at V came to 0 bases and at J to 3 bases, leaving 9 bases not matched to a gene. The germline gives CDR1 LGHNT, CDR2 FRNRAP. In nucleotides, the CDR3 is TGTGCTAGTGGTTTGGTACTTTCGGGGACTAGCGGGAGGATCTACAATGAGCAGTTCTTC. Translated, it gives CASGLVLSGTSGRIYNEQFF.

The J gene is TRBJ1-4, the V gene TRBV7-2; TRBD1 is a possible D gene (6 bases). The CDR3 length is 14 residues. Germline V lookup: CDR1 SGHTA, CDR2 FQGNSA. Trimming stripped 3 bases from V and 6 bases from J, with 11 bases between. CDR3: CASSFGAGDEKLFF. For the CDR3, the DNA is TGTGCCAGCAGCTTTGGGGCAGGGGATGAAAAACTGTTTTTT.

The rearrangement links TRBV4-1 to TRBJ2-7; 8 bases are a match to TRBD1. Trimming at V came to 4 bases and at J to 4 bases, leaving 9 bases not matched to a gene. This CDR3 contains 15 residues. The germline CDR1 and CDR2 sequences are MGHRA and YSYEKL. The CDR3 is CASSRSTGASYEQYF. In DNA form, the CDR3 reads TGCGCCAGCAGCCGATCGACAGGGGCTTCATACGAGCAGTACTTC.

V gene TRBV7-8 combines with J gene TRBJ1-4; D perhaps matches TRBD1 (6 bases). The germline V gene encodes CDR1 SGHVS and CDR2 FQNEAQ. Trimming stripped 2 bases from V and 6 bases from J, with 10 bases between. The CDR3 contains 14 residues. The CDR3 DNA reads TGTGCCAGCAGCTTACTACAGGGAGATGAAAAACTGTTTTTT. Its translation: CASSLLQGDEKLFF.

The chain uses TRBV5-1 and TRBJ2-7, with 12 positions matching TRBD2. The CDR3 length is 17 residues. Germline values: CDR1 SGHRS, CDR2 YFSETQ. V dropped 5 bases and J dropped 2; count of bases not matched to a gene: 11. The CDR3 bases are TGCGCCAGCAGTAAACAGACTAGCGGGGGAAGCGCCTACGAGCAGTACTTC. Its protein is CASSKQTSGGSAYEQYF.

The chain uses TRBV29-1 and TRBJ2-7; 8 bases fit TRBD2. V lost 5 bases and J lost 2; bases outside the gene matches: 5. This CDR3 has 13 amino acids. Germline V lookup: CDR1 SQVTM, CDR2 ANQGSEA. CDR3: CSVSAGGPYEQYF. The CDR3, as DNA: TGCAGCGTTTCCGCGGGAGGCCCCTACGAGCAGTACTTC.

J is TRBJ2-2 and V is TRBV5-6, with 9 bases fitting TRBD2. This CDR3 contains 17 residues. V was clipped by 5 bases and J by 3 bases; unmatched bases: 11. The germline V gene has CDR1 SGHDT and CDR2 YYEEEE. Here the CDR3 DNA reads TGTGCCAGCAGGAGGATACCGGGACTAGCTGACACCGGGGAGCTGTTTTTT. This translates into CASRRIPGLADTGELFF.

This sequence joins TRBV9 and TRBJ2-4; a possible D gene is TRBD2 (7 bases). Trimming pared 3 bases from V and 1 base from J, leaving 11 bases between. Germline V gene data show CDR1 as SGDLS and CDR2 as YYNGEE. This CDR3 comprises 15 residues. As DNA, the CDR3 is TGTGCCAGCAGCGAGGGGGGGGCGGCCAAAAACATTCAGTACTTC. Its protein product is CASSEGGAAKNIQYF.

The V gene is TRBV6-5, the J gene TRBJ2-2; 7 bases agree with TRBD2. The CDR3 is 15 residues long. In germline, CDR1 is MNHEY, CDR2 SVGAGI. With 2 bases clipped from V and 5 bases from J, the junction kept 5 bases outside the gene matches. CDR3 amino acids: CASSYRGRGTGELFF. In DNA form, the CDR3 reads TGTGCCAGCAGTTACCGCGGGAGAGGTACCGGGGAGCTGTTTTTT.

The chain's CDR3 is CASNPTAKNEKLFF. CDR3 bases: TGTGCCAGTAACCCGACAGCCAAGAATGAAAAACTGTTTTTT. The chain combines TRBV19 with TRBJ1-4; possible D gene TRBD1, 5 bases. CDR1 and CDR2 from the germline V gene are LNHDA and SQIVND (reference sequence). The V and J ends lost 7 bases and 5 bases respectively, with 14 bases between them. The CDR3 has 14 residues.